Below are 32 T cell receptor beta chains sequenced from a single sample in a study of blood T cell repertoires in COVID-19 (dated by TCRdb to about 2020). Receptors were amplified or captured by the immunoSEQ multiplex PCR assay. As stored in TCRdb, this immuneACCESS dataset retains in-frame rearrangements with V and J assigned. A fraction of the clones does not appear; measured against another copy, unresolved V genes explain less than half of the discrepancy, and the remainder lacks a known reason. The sample table contains 200,000 to 250,000 clones; only one count was recorded for around 86% of them. About 6% of the sample comes from the top ten. Sequenced sample: peripheral blood. These receptors were taken from a man in his 60s who had recovered from COVID-19.

The chain carries TRBV9 and TRBJ2-7, with 7 bases aligning to TRBD1. Germline assignment: CDR1 SGDLS and CDR2 YYNGEE. This CDR3 has 16 amino acids. V shed 4 bases, J shed 5 bases, and the junction held 15 bases outside the gene matches. CDR3 DNA sequence: TGTGCCAGCAGCCCCCGGGACAGTCTAGGGCGCAACGAGCAGTACTTC. It encodes CASSPRDSLGRNEQYF.

The chain has TRBV7-3 and TRBJ2-4; the match to TRBD1 covers 9 bases. In germline, CDR1 is SGHTA, CDR2 FQGTGA. The V gene end was trimmed by 4 bases and the J gene end by 8 bases; junction bases not matched to a gene: 9. The CDR3 covers 15 residues. The CDR3 loop reads CASSSLGTGRHIQYF. As DNA, the CDR3 is TGTGCCAGCAGCTCCCTCGGGACAGGGAGGCACATTCAGTACTTC.

This sequence joins TRBV4-1 and TRBJ2-2; D is ambiguous. Germline assignment: CDR1 MGHRA and CDR2 YSYEKL. The CDR3 extends over 15 amino acids. With 1 base removed from V and 1 base from J, the gap between germline ends came to 7 bases. DNA of the CDR3: TGCGCCAGCAGCCAAGCAGGCATGAACACCGGGGAGCTGTTTTTT. Encoded protein: CASSQAGMNTGELFF.

The chain couples TRBV6-5 to TRBJ2-5; TRBD2 matches at 9 bases. The CDR3 runs to 16 residues. Looked up from germline, CDR1 is MNHEY and CDR2 is SVGAGI. The V gene end was trimmed by 2 bases and the J gene end by 1 base; junction bases not matched to a gene: 5. In DNA form, the CDR3 reads TGTGCCAGCAGTTACGGGACTAGCTTAGGCCAAGAGACCCAGTACTTC. Its translation: CASSYGTSLGQETQYF.

As regards this clone: At the DNA level, this CDR3 is encoded by other sequences in the same sample as well. This chain connects TRBV5-1 to TRBJ2-6, with D perhaps TRBD1 (6 bases). Trimming pared 2 bases from V and 0 bases from J, leaving 6 bases between. Germline values: CDR1 SGHRS, CDR2 YFSETQ. The CDR3 has 15 residues. CDR3 protein: CASSLGGSGANVLTF. DNA for the CDR3: TGCGCCAGCAGCTTAGGGGGCTCTGGGGCCAACGTCCTGACTTTC.

The chain couples TRBV6-5 to TRBJ2-2; D perhaps matches TRBD2 (5 bases). Trimming shortened V by 4 bases and J by 0 bases, and 12 bases separated the two germline ends. CDR1 is MNHEY, CDR2 SVGAGI, per germline. The CDR3 covers 16 residues. The CDR3 DNA is TGTGCCAGCAGTTTGAGCGGAAGCACGAACACCGGGGAGCTGTTTTTT. It codes for CASSLSGSTNTGELFF.

The chain joins TRBV6-6 to TRBJ2-5; D gene ambiguous. The germline CDR1 and CDR2 sequences are MNHNY and SVGAGI (reference sequence). V dropped 6 bases and J dropped 4 bases, with 6 bases sitting between them. The CDR3 runs 11 residues. The CDR3 DNA reads as TGTGCCAGCAGCCGGAGAGAGACCCAGTACTTC. Translation: CASSRRETQYF.

The chain links TRBV4-2 to TRBJ2-3, with 12 bases identical to TRBD2. Trimming took 4 bases from V and 4 from J; bases not matched to a gene: 15. This CDR3 has 19 residues. Per the germline V gene, CDR1 is LGHNA and CDR2 is YNFKEQ. In DNA form, the CDR3 reads TGTGCCAGCAGCCTTGCATCCGGGCTAGCGGGAGGGCCGGCAGATACGCAGTATTTT. This translates into CASSLASGLAGGPADTQYF.

V is TRBV24-1 and J is TRBJ2-5; weak D call: TRBD2 (7 bases). The CDR3 has 13 residues. V lost 5 bases to trimming and J lost 4 bases, with 10 bases between them. Germline V gene data show CDR1 as KGHDR and CDR2 as SFDVKD. CDR3 region: CATSAGGVETQYF. As DNA, the CDR3 is TGTGCCACCAGTGCGGGGGGCGTAGAGACCCAGTACTTC.

The chain carries TRBV6-2 or TRBV6-3 and TRBJ1-3, with D hard to call. The CDR3 sequence is 13 residues long. CDR1 and CDR2 from the germline V gene are MNHEY and SVGEGT. Trimming pared 0 bases from V and 4 bases from J, leaving 4 bases between. The CDR3 nucleotides are TGTGCCAGCAGTTACTCGGGCGGAAACACCATATATTTT. Translating gives CASSYSGGNTIYF.

The V call is TRBV6-6, the J call TRBJ1-6; TRBD1 matches 9 bases. The CDR3 is made up of 14 amino acids. V was clipped by 7 bases and J by 6 bases; unmatched bases: 4. Germline V lookup: CDR1 MNHNY, CDR2 SVGAGI (reference sequence). As DNA, the CDR3 is TGTGCCAGCAATCCGGGACAGGGTAATTCACCCCTCCACTTT. This sequence encodes CASNPGQGNSPLHF.

The chain recombines TRBV6-1 with TRBJ2-1, with 9 bases fitting TRBD1. The CDR3 is made up of 15 amino acids. V gave up 1 base and J gave up 6 bases; unmatched junction bases: 4. Germline V CDR1 and CDR2: MNHNS, SASEGT. CDR3 loop: CASSEEGQGFNEQFF. CDR3 DNA: TGTGCCAGCAGTGAAGAGGGACAGGGTTTCAATGAGCAGTTCTTC.

The CDR3 is CASSLVGGFPYNEQFF. The CDR3 DNA reads TGTGCCAGCAGCTTAGTCGGCGGGTTCCCCTACAATGAGCAGTTCTTC. This chain connects TRBV7-9 to TRBJ2-1; D perhaps matches TRBD2 (5 bases). The germline V gene encodes CDR1 SEHNR and CDR2 FQNEAQ (reference sequence). The CDR3 is 16 residues long. The V gene lost 1 base and the J gene lost 2 bases, with 12 bases spanning the gap.

This chain uses TRBV19 with TRBJ2-3; 10 nucleotides line up with TRBD2. Per the germline V gene, CDR1 is LNHDA and CDR2 is SQIVND (reference sequence). V dropped 1 base and J dropped 4; count of bases not matched to a gene: 5. This CDR3 comprises 16 residues. CDR3: CASSIGSGRSADTQYF. As DNA, the CDR3 is TGTGCCAGTAGTATAGGTAGCGGGAGGTCTGCAGATACGCAGTATTTT.

The chain joins TRBV9 to TRBJ2-3; 11 bases line up with TRBD2. Per the germline V gene, CDR1 is SGDLS and CDR2 is YYNGEE. The CDR3 length is 15 residues. Germline trimming cut 3 bases from V and 2 bases from J; bases unmatched to any gene: 2. CDR3 bases: TGTGCCAGCAGCGCTAGCGGGAGGACCACAGATACGCAGTATTTT. Translated, it gives CASSASGRTTDTQYF.

The chain uses TRBV11-2 and TRBJ2-1, with 13 bases matching TRBD2. The CDR3 runs 16 residues. Unmatched junction bases numbered 7, after V lost 3 bases and J lost 8 bases. CDR1 and CDR2 (germline): SGHAT, FQNNGV. The CDR3, as DNA: TGTGCCAGCAGCTTTTGGACTAGCGGGAGTGGGGATGAGCAGTTCTTC. It is translated as CASSFWTSGSGDEQFF. The variable domain in full, completed from reference TRBV11-2 and TRBJ2-1, reads EAGVAQSPRYKIIEKRQSVAFWCNPISGHATLYWYQQILGQGPKLLIQFQNNGVVDDSQLPKDRFSAERLKGVDSTLKIQPAKLEDSAVYLCASSFWTSGSGDEQFFGPGTRLTVL.

This chain joins TRBV7-2 and TRBJ1-4, with D perhaps TRBD1 (5 bases). This CDR3 has 18 residues. Germline V CDR1 and CDR2: SGHTA, FQGNSA. Trimming cost V 1 base and J 0 bases, with 15 bases left between them. The CDR3 DNA reads as TGTGCCAGCAGCTTAGAGCCAGGGATGCGCGCAACTAATGAAAAACTGTTTTTT. As protein: CASSLEPGMRATNEKLFF. The full variable domain, rest sourced from reference TRBV7-2 and TRBJ1-4, is GAGVSQSPSNKVTEKGKDVELRCDPISGHTALYWYRQSLGQGLEFLIYFQGNSAPDKSGLPSDRFSAERTGGSVSTLTIQRTQQEDSAVYLCASSLEPGMRATNEKLFFGSGTQLSVL.

This clone was seen only a few times. This chain connects TRBV5-1 to TRBJ1-5, with D tentatively TRBD1 (5 bases). Trimming stripped 1 base from V and 5 bases from J, with 13 bases between. This CDR3 has 15 residues. Per germline, CDR1 SGHRS and CDR2 YFSETQ. The CDR3 here is CASSLTVGPYQPQHF. The CDR3 DNA follows: TGCGCCAGCAGCTTGACGGTGGGGCCTTATCAGCCCCAGCATTTT.

The J gene is TRBJ2-5, the V gene TRBV5-1, with TRBD1 matching 11 bases. Losses at the gene ends were 2 bases for V and 2 bases for J; bases not matched to a gene: 8. This CDR3 contains 17 residues. Germline CDR1 reads SGHRS; CDR2 reads YFSETQ. The CDR3 region is CASSLGQGAGGQETQYF. The CDR3 DNA reads as TGCGCCAGCAGCTTAGGACAGGGGGCAGGGGGACAAGAGACCCAGTACTTC.

The chain links TRBV28 to TRBJ2-5; weak D call: TRBD2 (6 bases). V was pared by 6 bases and J by 4 bases, with 18 bases between. CDR1 and CDR2 from the germline V gene are MDHEN and SYDVKM. The length of the CDR3 is 15 residues. The CDR3 nucleotides read TGTGCCAGCAGCTTGGTAACGGACTACCGAGAGACCCAGTACTTC. Translating gives CASSLVTDYRETQYF.

Of note for this clone: Other DNA variants within this sample encode the same CDR3. The rearrangement uses TRBV9 and TRBJ2-1; D may be TRBD2 (5 bases). The CDR3 is 15 amino acids. V was shortened by 0 bases and J by 1 base, with 8 bases between the two germline ends. CDR1 and CDR2 (germline): SGDLS, YYNGEE. In nucleotides, the CDR3 is TGTGCCAGCAGCGTAGGAGTAGCGTCCTACAATGAGCAGTTCTTC. It codes for CASSVGVASYNEQFF.

J is TRBJ2-7 and V is TRBV7-2, with TRBD2 identical over 7 bases. CDR3 size: 16 residues. CDR1 and CDR2 from the germline V gene are SGHTA and FQGNSA. With V trimmed by 4 bases and J by 0 bases, 9 bases remained unmatched. The CDR3 region has the DNA TGTGCCAGCAGCTCCAAAGGGGACTACACCTCCTACGAGCAGTACTTC. This sequence encodes CASSSKGDYTSYEQYF.

The V gene is TRBV30, the J gene TRBJ2-7; D possibly corresponds to TRBD2 (5 bases). V dropped 3 bases and J dropped 6 bases, with 9 bases sitting between them. CDR1 is GTSNPN and CDR2 is SVGIG in the germline V gene (reference sequence). The length of the CDR3 is 11 residues. The CDR3 DNA sequence: TGTGCCTGGAGCCTGGGAGCCGAGCAGTACTTC. Translating gives CAWSLGAEQYF.

The V and J genes are TRBV14 and TRBJ1-2, with a weak D call TRBD1 (5 bases). Trimming stripped 4 bases from V and 4 bases from J, with 10 bases between. This CDR3 has 13 residues. Germline V gene data show CDR1 as SGHDN and CDR2 as FVKESK. The CDR3 loop reads CASSPGYRYGYTF. In DNA, the CDR3 is TGTGCCAGCAGCCCAGGGTATCGCTATGGCTACACCTTC.

The V and J genes are TRBV28 and TRBJ2-7, with a possible D match to TRBD2 (5 bases). Trimming shortened V by 5 bases and J by 7 bases, and 12 bases separated the two germline ends. CDR1 is MDHEN, CDR2 SYDVKM, per germline. The CDR3 contains 12 residues. This CDR3 is CASSPSPGEQYF. The CDR3 nucleotides are TGTGCCAGCAGTCCGAGCCCGGGGGAGCAGTACTTC.

In its sample, this clone was seen once. The V gene is TRBV6-5, the J gene TRBJ1-2; 7 bases fit TRBD1. Trimming removed 0 bases from V and 2 bases from J; junction bases left unmatched: 3. The germline CDR1 and CDR2 sequences are MNHEY and SVGAGI. The CDR3 runs to 15 residues. Here the CDR3 reads CASSYSRQGNYGYTF. The CDR3 nucleotides are TGTGCCAGCAGTTACTCTAGACAGGGCAACTATGGCTACACCTTC.

The V call is TRBV6-2 or TRBV6-3, the J call TRBJ2-3, with 7 bases lining up with TRBD1. The V gene end was trimmed by 4 bases and the J gene end by 15 bases; junction bases not matched to a gene: 10. CDR3 length: 12 residues. Germline loops: CDR1 MNHEY, CDR2 SVGEGT. The CDR3 DNA reads TGTGCCAGCAGTTTACCGGGACAGACCCTTTATTTT. It specifies CASSLPGQTLYF.

The chain's CDR3 is CASSPPDKYYEQYF. DNA for the CDR3: TGTGCCAGCAGCCCACCTGACAAATACTACGAGCAGTACTTC. The chain joins TRBV7-6 to TRBJ2-7; D gene uncertain. The ends were cut back, 5 bases at V and 3 bases at J, with 14 bases in the middle. CDR1 is SGHVS, CDR2 FNYEAQ, per germline. There are 14 residues in the CDR3.

The sample holds a few counts of this clone. The chain links TRBV3-1 (or the pseudogene TRBV3-2) to TRBJ2-3, with a possible D match to TRBD2 (7 bases). Trimming pared 1 base from V and 0 bases from J, leaving 14 bases between. CDR1 LGHDT and CDR2 YNNKEL come from the germline V gene (reference sequence). The CDR3 is made up of 17 amino acids. DNA for the CDR3: TGTGCCAGCAGCCAAGGGGGGGGCAGAACTAGCACAGATACGCAGTATTTT. It specifies CASSQGGGRTSTDTQYF.

This sequence joins TRBV27 and TRBJ2-7; no reliable D call. CDR1 is MNHEY, CDR2 SMNVEV, per germline (reference sequence). This CDR3 contains 14 residues. The V end lost 6 bases, the J end lost 7 bases, and 19 bases lay between the germline ends. In DNA form, the CDR3 reads TGTGCCAGCAGACCTCTTGGCGGATCCTTGGAGCAGTACTTC. Translation gives CASRPLGGSLEQYF.

V usage is TRBV27 and J usage is TRBJ2-6; D is ambiguous. Trimming left V 9 bases short and J 0 bases short, with 6 bases between. The CDR3 runs to 13 residues. Germline-derived CDR1 and CDR2 are MNHEY and SMNVEV (reference sequence). Here the CDR3 DNA reads TGTGCCAGTCGGTCCTCTGGGGCCAACGTCCTGACTTTC. This encodes CASRSSGANVLTF.

This chain uses TRBV4-3 with TRBJ1-4; TRBD1 might be the D (5 bases). There are 15 residues in the CDR3. Trimming took 2 bases from V and 7 from J, leaving 14 bases between them. CDR1 and CDR2 from the germline V gene are LGHNA and YSLEER. CDR3 sequence (DNA): TGCGCCAGCAGCCAAAGGCCGGGGGGGACTGAAAAACTGTTTTTT. Its protein is CASSQRPGGTEKLFF.